A single sample is the source of the 27 T cell receptor beta chains below, sequenced in a study of T cells in Graves' hyperthyroidism and ophthalmopathy. TCR beta CDR3 region amplification was performed from RNA transcripts. HTBI primers were used for first-round RT-PCR of the TCR CDR3. TCRdb reanalysed the multiplex PCR reads using MiXCR and keeps one entry per CDR3 protein. Among about 520,000 distinct CDR3 sequences listed, around 22% were seen once. Specimen: blood. Receptors were obtained from a woman in her twenties or thirties with Graves' ophthalmopathy.

The table lists this clonotype with many counts. This chain joins TRBV6-1 and TRBJ2-7, with TRBD1 identical over 9 bases. With 7 bases clipped from V and 5 bases from J, the junction kept 9 bases outside the gene matches. CDR1 MNHNS and CDR2 SASEGT come from the germline V gene. This CDR3 is built from 14 residues. CDR3 in amino acids: CASKPGQGIDEQYF. Here the CDR3 DNA reads TGTGCCAGCAAACCGGGACAGGGTATCGACGAGCAGTACTTC.

The chain is built from TRBV28 and TRBJ2-7; the D gene is possibly TRBD1 (6 bases). CDR3 size: 14 residues. Between the trimmed V and J ends, which lost 3 bases and 4 bases, there was a span of 13 bases. Germline V gives CDR1 MDHEN, CDR2 SYDVKM. The CDR3 here is CASSFGTQLYEQYF. The CDR3 nucleotides are TGTGCCAGCAGTTTCGGGACACAACTTTACGAGCAGTACTTC.

The rearrangement links TRBV12-3 or TRBV12-4 to TRBJ1-5; D is ambiguous. V shed 6 bases and J shed 0 bases, with 15 bases lying between them. CDR3 length: 16 residues. The CDR3 region is CASRYYWADSNQPQHF. CDR3 coding DNA: TGTGCCAGCAGGTACTATTGGGCGGATAGCAATCAGCCCCAGCATTTT.

The chain couples TRBV30 to TRBJ2-7; TRBD1 might be the D (6 bases). The germline V gene has CDR1 GTSNPN and CDR2 SVGIG (reference sequence). This CDR3 is built from 15 residues. V lost 0 bases and J 0 bases, leaving 12 bases between the germline ends. This CDR3 reads CAWSVRDRSSYEQYF. The CDR3 region has the DNA TGTGCCTGGAGTGTACGAGACAGGAGCTCCTACGAGCAGTACTTC.

This clonotype was seen many times. The rearrangement uses TRBV5-1 and TRBJ1-2; TRBD1 is a possible D gene (6 bases). V lost 0 bases, J lost 2 bases, and 8 bases lay in between. This CDR3 contains 14 residues. Per the germline V gene, CDR1 is SGHRS and CDR2 is YFSETQ. In nucleotides, the CDR3 is TGCGCCAGCAGCTTGGAGGGGGGGAACTATGGCTACACCTTC. Its translation is CASSLEGGNYGYTF.

This chain uses TRBV7-3 with TRBJ2-7; no clear D gene. Trimming pared 5 bases from V and 0 bases from J, leaving 11 bases between. The CDR3 loop spans 14 amino acids. The germline CDR1 and CDR2 sequences are SGHTA and FQGTGA. CDR3 sequence reads: CASSNQPSSYEQYF. The CDR3 nucleotides are TGTGCCAGCAGCAATCAACCGAGCTCCTACGAGCAGTACTTC.

This clonotype showed up many times. The genes are TRBV10-3 and TRBJ1-2; a weak D match, TRBD1 (6 bases). This CDR3 is 14 amino acids long. Per the germline V gene, CDR1 is ENHRY and CDR2 is SYGVKD. V was clipped by 10 bases and J by 3 bases, with 18 bases between them. The CDR3 sequence: CASQPRQEDYGYTF. The CDR3 DNA sequence: TGTGCCAGCCAACCCCGACAGGAAGACTATGGCTACACCTTC.

This clonotype was observed a few times. The CDR3 DNA reads as TGTGCCAGCTCACCCGCCGGAGACAGTTCCCCAGGGGCCTATGGCTACACCTTC. It is translated as CASSPAGDSSPGAYGYTF. The chain links TRBV18 to TRBJ1-2; D possibly corresponds to TRBD1 (6 bases). Germline V CDR1 and CDR2: KGHSH, LQKENI. CDR3 size: 18 residues. Trimming removed 3 bases at V and 4 bases at J, with 24 bases between.

For this clonotype: Germline is not matched at one junction end, which may reflect a read error. The chain is built from TRBV6-1 and TRBJ2-7, with 7 bases lining up with TRBD1. The germline V gene has CDR1 MNHNS and CDR2 SASEGT. The CDR3 spans 15 residues. Here the CDR3 reads CVSSEVRGSPYEQYF. CDR3 nucleotide sequence: TGTGTCAGCAGTGAAGTCAGGGGGTCTCCCTACGAGCAGTACTTC.

This sequence joins TRBV20-1 and TRBJ2-2; a possible D gene is TRBD2 (5 bases). Looked up from germline, CDR1 is DFQATT and CDR2 is SNEGSKA (reference sequence). The CDR3 covers 15 residues. The ends were cut back, 6 bases at V and 0 bases at J, with 14 bases in the middle. DNA for the CDR3: TGCAGTGCGCGGACTCGATTACCGAACACCGGGGAGCTGTTTTTT. Protein sequence: CSARTRLPNTGELFF.

This clonotype has at least ten counts. The chain combines TRBV6-2 or TRBV6-3 with TRBJ1-1; no reliable D call. The germline V gene encodes CDR1 MNHEY and CDR2 SVGEGT. The CDR3 contains 15 residues. With 6 bases removed from V and 1 base from J, the gap between germline ends came to 15 bases. CDR3 loop: CASSPWRLSNTEAFF. The DNA for the CDR3 is TGTGCCAGCAGCCCCTGGAGACTGTCGAACACTGAAGCTTTCTTT.

This clonotype was recorded many times. This chain uses TRBV20-1 with TRBJ2-5, with D possibly TRBD2 on 6 matching bases. V lost 3 bases and J lost 2, with 10 bases in between. CDR1 is DFQATT, CDR2 SNEGSKA, per germline (reference sequence). The length of the CDR3 is 13 residues. CDR3 in amino acids: CSASTGEQETQYF. The CDR3 DNA follows: TGCAGTGCTAGTACGGGAGAACAAGAGACCCAGTACTTC.

This chain uses TRBV20-1 with TRBJ1-5, with D perhaps matching TRBD1 (5 bases). Germline lookup yields CDR1 DFQATT and CDR2 SNEGSKA (reference sequence). V was trimmed by 5 bases and J by 0 bases, leaving 14 bases between them. The CDR3 sequence is 15 residues long. The CDR3 here is CSALEAGDSNQPQHF. The CDR3 coding sequence is TGCAGTGCTTTAGAGGCGGGGGATAGCAATCAGCCCCAGCATTTT.

This clonotype showed up many times. This chain uses TRBV20-1 with TRBJ1-2; 10 nucleotides agree with TRBD1. This CDR3 is built from 12 residues. With V trimmed by 8 bases and J by 3 bases, 3 bases remained unmatched. The germline V gene has CDR1 DFQATT and CDR2 SNEGSKA (reference sequence). This CDR3 reads CSTGTGDYGYTF. CDR3 DNA: TGCAGTACCGGGACAGGGGACTATGGCTACACCTTC.

In nucleotides, the CDR3 is TGTGCCAGCAGCTTAGGTGGGCGTGGGGAGCTGTTTTTT. The encoded protein is CASSLGGRGELFF. This chain uses TRBV7-3 with TRBJ2-2, with D uncertain. The V end lost 2 bases, the J end lost 8 bases, and 9 bases lay between the germline ends. This CDR3 has 13 residues. Germline V gene lookup returns CDR1 SGHTA and CDR2 FQGTGA.

This clonotype has at least ten counts. This sequence joins TRBV7-8 and TRBJ1-2; D is perhaps TRBD1 (6 bases). CDR3 length equals 14 residues. The V and J ends lost 1 base and 8 bases respectively, with 14 bases between them. CDR1 is SGHVS, CDR2 FQNEAQ, per germline. The CDR3 region is CASSLVGGGKGYTF. The DNA for the CDR3 is TGTGCCAGCAGCTTAGTGGGAGGGGGAAAGGGCTACACCTTC.

This clonotype occurred many times. CDR3 sequence: CSARLAGQVLLQETQYF. The CDR3 coding sequence is TGCAGTGCTAGACTCGCAGGGCAGGTCCTCCTCCAAGAGACCCAGTACTTC. The genes are TRBV20-1 and TRBJ2-5; D possibly corresponds to TRBD1 (5 bases). The CDR3 has 17 residues. Germline V CDR1 and CDR2: DFQATT, SNEGSKA (reference sequence). With 2 bases removed from V and 1 base from J, the gap between germline ends came to 20 bases.

Many counts were recorded for this clonotype. The rearrangement links TRBV6-2 or TRBV6-3 to TRBJ1-5, with unresolved D. Trimming stripped 8 bases from V and 3 bases from J, with 5 bases between. Germline V CDR1 and CDR2: MNHEY, SVGEGT. The CDR3 totals 11 residues. The CDR3 protein is CASGDNQPQHF. CDR3 DNA sequence: TGTGCCAGCGGAGACAATCAGCCCCAGCATTTT.

This clonotype showed up many times. The CDR3 DNA reads TGTGCCAGCAAAGAAGGACAGGGGGGGAACTATGGCTACACCTTC. It encodes CASKEGQGGNYGYTF. The chain is built from TRBV27 and TRBJ1-2, with TRBD1 matching over 10 bases. Germline values: CDR1 MNHEY, CDR2 SMNVEV (reference sequence). The CDR3 covers 15 residues. V lost 7 bases to trimming and J lost 2 bases; unmatched junction nucleotides: 7.

This clonotype was found many times. The chain employs TRBV20-1 and TRBJ2-7, with D possibly being TRBD1 (5 bases). The CDR3 loop spans 10 amino acids. Germline CDR1 DFQATT, CDR2 SNEGSKA (reference sequence). V lost 6 bases and J 4 bases, leaving 7 bases between the germline ends. CDR3 region: CSARQYEQYF. CDR3 nucleotides: TGCAGTGCGAGACAGTACGAGCAGTACTTC.

This clonotype was detected many times. The rearrangement joins TRBV6-5 to TRBJ1-5; D is uncertain. V lost 2 bases and J lost 3, with 17 bases in between. Looked up from germline, CDR1 is MNHEY and CDR2 is SVGAGI. CDR3 size: 17 residues. This CDR3 reads CASSYGGDRRYNQPQHF. The CDR3 DNA reads TGTGCCAGCAGTTACGGCGGTGACCGCCGATACAATCAGCCCCAGCATTTT.

This clonotype was detected many times. The chain has TRBV6-1 and TRBJ1-3; no definite D call. The CDR3 has 16 amino acids. CDR1 is MNHNS and CDR2 is SASEGT in the germline V gene. The V gene lost 5 bases and the J gene lost 6 bases, with 20 bases spanning the gap. DNA of the CDR3: TGTGCCAGCAGTCGCCGTACAGAAGCTTTAGAAAACACCATATATTTT. This translates into CASSRRTEALENTIYF.

This clonotype was seen repeatedly, ten times or more. V is TRBV6-1 and J is TRBJ2-2; 9 bases fit TRBD1. The CDR3 contains 16 residues. The trim removed 8 bases at V and 5 bases at J, leaving 12 bases unmatched. From germline, CDR1 is MNHNS and CDR2 SASEGT. The CDR3 protein is CASSRPGQGYTGELFF. The CDR3 nucleotides read TGTGCCAGCTCGAGACCGGGACAGGGATATACCGGGGAGCTGTTTTTT.

This clonotype appeared many times. The chain joins TRBV6-1 to TRBJ2-7; unclear D gene. The CDR3 sequence is 14 residues long. With 1 base removed from V and 1 base from J, the gap between germline ends came to 8 bases. Germline CDR1 and CDR2: MNHNS and SASEGT. The CDR3 DNA reads as TGTGCCAGCAGTGAAGTGTCAGAATCCTACGAGCAGTACTTC. It encodes CASSEVSESYEQYF.

This clonotype has ten or more counts. The chain couples TRBV11-1 to TRBJ2-5; D gene ambiguous. Trimming stripped 3 bases from V and 4 bases from J, with 9 bases between. CDR1 is SGHAT, CDR2 FQDESV, per germline (reference sequence). The CDR3 covers 13 residues. This CDR3 reads CASSLHSGETQYF. The CDR3 DNA is TGTGCCAGCAGCTTGCACTCAGGAGAGACCCAGTACTTC.

In this sample, this clonotype turned up many times. J is TRBJ1-5 and V is TRBV28; the match to TRBD1 covers 7 bases. Losses at the gene ends were 6 bases for V and 2 bases for J; bases not matched to a gene: 1. This CDR3 is 13 amino acids long. Germline CDR1 is MDHEN and CDR2 is SYDVKM. In DNA form, the CDR3 reads TGTGCCAGCAGCAGGGGGGGCAATCAGCCCCAGCATTTT. Residues: CASSRGGNQPQHF.

This clonotype has at least ten counts. The chain couples TRBV13 to TRBJ1-1; D unresolved. Germline assignment: CDR1 PRHDT and CDR2 FYEKMQ (reference sequence). Trimming removed 5 bases from V and 1 base from J, with 11 bases in between. CDR3 length: 14 amino acids. CDR3 DNA sequence: TGTGCCAGCAGCCCCACCCGCAGGAACACTGAAGCTTTCTTT. It encodes CASSPTRRNTEAFF.